Described below is a single T cell receptor (beta chain) sequence and its context. Ten or more counts support this clonotype. Its cognate antigen has yet to be identified. Base-call qualities are not available, and no considerably larger clone is one nucleotide away. These data are taken from a study of neurological immune-mediated disorders (dated by TCRdb to between 2019 and 2020). Context from the whole study: The study compared peripheral blood TCR-beta repertoires of HTLV-I-associated myelopathy (HAM/TSP) patients, multiple sclerosis patients and healthy controls using UMI-based sequencing. The 106 TCR-beta libraries covered PBMC samples along with longitudinal samples, technical triplicates, and paired sorted CD4+ and CD8+ T-cell subsets. Technical triplicate libraries were sequenced to precisely calculate the variability in frequency of each individual clone. The cohort comprised roughly 69 subjects: some 14 HAM/TSP patients, approximately 34 multiple sclerosis patients and about 20 healthy controls.

Study-level results and caveats: The highest TCR clonal expansion was observed in HAM/TSP patients, whereas the lowest was observed in MS patients, even when compared with healthy controls. No identical CDR3 amino acid sequences were found to be shared among expanded clones across subjects, suggesting that TCR-beta repertoires were private in all groups.

The label giving this sample's time point can be read as: technical triplicate 1. For the sorted-subset TCR libraries, the starting material was about 1 million sorted CD4+ or CD8+ T cells. Peripheral blood underwent Ficoll-Hypaque density gradient centrifugation to isolate PBMCs, which were then cryopreserved in liquid nitrogen. The study also sequenced paired sorted CD4+ and CD8+ subsets from healthy controls, HAM/TSP patients and MS patients. cDNA was synthesized by template-switch 5'RACE using a primer with a 10-nucleotide random unique molecular identifier that tagged each TCR transcript. Every sequencing run yielded over 180 million TCR-beta sequences covering 15-18 subjects. The RNeasy kit was used to extract total RNA. TCR-beta VDJ regions were amplified with primers for the TCR constant region and the 5'RACE anchor, using the KAPA Real-time Library Amplification kit. Sample indexes and Illumina adaptors were added in a first PCR, and a second PCR then increased library yield. After Ampure bead purification, the TCR product of roughly 650 bp was size-selected on a 2% E-gel SizeSelection system. Before pooling, library quality was checked on a Bioanalyzer, concentration was measured with Qubit, and libraries were quantified with the Kapa Library Quantification kit. Paired-end 2 x 150 bp sequencing of the libraries was performed on an Illumina HiSeq 2500. To increase sequence diversity, roughly 24-32% phiX was spiked into each library pool. Under the source paper's analysis protocol: The UMI-based MiGEC pipeline processed quality-filtered reads and removed over 80% of raw TCR sequences during error correction. VDJ genes were aligned to IMGT germline references, and each clonotype was defined by a unique CDR3 amino acid sequence together with V-J genes. Clonal expansion, Shannon diversity and CDR3 relatedness were evaluated with VDJtools (CalcPairwiseDistances, ClusterSamples), while phylogenetic trees were built in CLCbio workbench. A clone was classed as expanded if it had 8 or more unique UMIs, a cutoff based on coefficient-of-variation modelling across technical triplicates. The raw public reads went through TCRdb reprocessing: fastp at Q25, MiXCR clone calling, in-frame beta chains kept. CDR3 protein duplicates are merged, each entry listing the most common genes and DNA. TCRdb assigned the V and J calls; the authors' analysis was not used. Counted in this sample were some 25,000 distinct CDR3 sequences; approximately 13% of them appeared once. Clones ranked in the top ten supply less than 6% of the sample.

The sequencing input was CD4+ T cells from blood. The clonotype originates from a female donor with HTLV-1-associated myelopathy (HAM/TSP).

The bases are TGCAGTGCGGCCCGACAGGGGGGTCCCTACGAGCAGTACTTC. Its translation reads: CSAARQGGPYEQYF. The rearranged chain carries TRBV20-1 and TRBJ2-7; the junction holds 9 bases that match TRBD1. The germline V gene encodes CDR1 DFQATT and CDR2 SNEGSKA (reference sequence). V is cut back by 6 bases and J by 2 bases, with 8 bases in the junction unmatched. Measured from the cysteine to the phenylalanine, the CDR3 is 14 residues long. Just CDR3 DNA is preserved here, 42 bases in frame from base 1.